This T cell receptor (beta chain) was identified during a study of blood T cell repertoires in COVID-19. Generated by immunoSEQ multiplex PCR, the TCRdb table keeps only in-frame clones and is missing some. The table has roughly 150,000 clones, roughly 87% seen once. CDR1 and CDR2 from the germline V gene are MDHEN and SYDVKM. J gave up 6 bases and V 5 bases, and 7 bases lay outside the gene matches. CDR3 length: 15 amino acids. The rearrangement uses TRBV28 and TRBJ2-2; TRBD1 aligns across 9 bases. This TCR came from a woman between 35 and 50 years old who had been exposed to COVID-19. The sequenced sample consisted of PBMCs or T cells enriched from blood (not recorded which). The CDR3 DNA sequence: TGTGCCAGCAGTGTCACAGGGGGCATGGCCGGGGAGCTGTTTTTT. Its translation: CASSVTGGMAGELFF.